The entry below gives a single T cell receptor (beta chain) sequence along with its context. The antigen is unknown. Assay: immunoSEQ multiplex PCR; the TCRdb copy retains only in-frame clones and omits some. The data contain 60,000 to 85,000 clones, around 86% of them singletons. The source of the sample is a study of OX40 agonist ivuxolimab in advanced cancers. Study conclusions and caveats: Among the lowest peripheral clonal expansion occurred in 0.1-3.0 mg/kg partial responders.

Germline V CDR1 and CDR2: SSHAT, FNYEAQ (reference sequence). The CDR3 is 13 amino acids. V trimming: 2 bases; J trimming: 7 bases; junction bases outside the gene matches: 4. Blood draws occurred at baseline, cycle 4 day 1, and cycle 7 day 1. J is TRBJ2-5 and V is TRBV7-7, with 7 bases that match TRBD2. The receptor's source is an adult with an advanced solid tumor such as melanoma, head and neck, liver or kidney cancer. The sequencing used CD4+ or CD8+ T cells sorted from blood, collected in a trial of the OX40 agonist ivuxolimab. CDR3 in DNA: TGTGCCAGCAGCTTACCGGGGAGGGGGACCCAGTACTTC. Translating gives CASSLPGRGTQYF.